This entry is about one TCR beta chain. This specimen includes other DNA sequences encoding the same CDR3. This entry belongs to a study of shared clonotypes between healthy human individuals. About the study: The study used three CD4 naive, three CD4 memory, two CD8 naive and one CD8 memory plate per donor.

TCRdb's copy holds only in-frame clones and misses some; the assay was immunoSEQ multiplex PCR. The sample shows 740,000 or so clones, roughly 72% of them seen only once. Sequencing was done on a sample of memory CD4+ T cells sorted from blood. Subset: CD45RA-negative fraction. The TCR comes from a woman aged 30 to 39 in good health.

The CDR3 spells CASSPTGGHQPQHF. DNA of the CDR3: TGTGCCAGTAGCCCGACAGGGGGCCATCAGCCCCAGCATTTT. This chain uses TRBV19 with TRBJ1-5, with 10 bases that match TRBD1. This CDR3 region has 14 residues. Germline lookup yields CDR1 LNHDA and CDR2 SQIVND (reference sequence). Losses at the gene ends were 6 bases for V and 5 bases for J; bases not matched to a gene: 4.